Sequencing of this T cell receptor (beta chain) was carried out in a study of OX40 agonist ivuxolimab in advanced cancers. General study findings and limits: Averaged across samples, CD8+ T cells carried more expanded clones than CD4+ did. Low normalized clonal expansion also occurred in some nonresponding patients.

Comment on this clone: Its specificity is not known.

This table comes from immunoSEQ multiplex PCR, and its TCRdb copy is limited to in-frame clones, with some not included. This table has about 73,000 clones, more than 70% appearing once. At baseline, cycle 4 day 1, and cycle 7 day 1, blood was sampled. Germline lookup yields CDR1 MNHNY and CDR2 SVGAGI (reference sequence). The V gene lost 6 bases and the J gene lost 0 bases, with 9 bases spanning the gap. The CDR3 sequence is 14 residues long. The J gene is TRBJ1-3, the V gene TRBV6-6; no definite D call. The origin of this receptor is an adult with an advanced solid tumor such as melanoma, head and neck, liver or kidney cancer. Specimen: CD4+ or CD8+ T cells sorted from blood, collected in a trial of the OX40 agonist ivuxolimab. CDR3 bases: TGTGCCAGCAGGATCTTGAGCTCTGGAAACACCATATATTTT. It translates to CASRILSSGNTIYF.